A selection of T cell receptor beta chains follows, all from one sample in a study of cytomegalovirus exposure and HLA in healthy donors. TCRdb's copy holds only in-frame clones and misses some; the assay was immunoSEQ multiplex PCR. In the table there are roughly 110,000 clones, about 80% of which are singletons. Input material: PBMCs. The receptors come from a woman aged 25 to 39 in good health and CMV-seropositive. CDR3s include the opening cysteine and the closing phenylalanine or tryptophan. A D gene is named only where the DNA matches it firmly. Size tells how often a clone was seen (once, few, many) or the class of an expanded clone, and some rows leave it out.

-	-	TRBJ2-5	TRBV11-1	TGTGCCAGCAGCTCGGAAGAGACCCAGTACTTC	CASSSEETQYF
-	TRBD2	TRBJ2-7	TRBV29-1	TGCAGCGTTGAAGATGGATTGGCTAGCGGAATGGGGGAGCAGCACTTC	CSVEDGLASGMGEQHF
once	-	TRBJ2-5	TRBV5-6	TGTGCCAGCAGCCCGTTCCCTGTAGGGGGAGAAGAGACCCAGTACTTC	CASSPFPVGGEETQYF
-	-	TRBJ2-1	TRBV19	TGTGCCAGTACCCCCGGGGGCAATGAGCAGTTCTTC	CASTPGGNEQFF
-	-	TRBJ2-1	TRBV19	TGTGCCAGTAGTATAGATTTCAGGGGGGAATACAATGAGCAGTTCTTC	CASSIDFRGEYNEQFF
-	-	TRBJ1-1	TRBV7-8	TGTGCCAGCAGCTTAGGTAGGAACACTGAAGCTTTCTTT	CASSLGRNTEAFF
-	TRBD1	TRBJ2-7	TRBV10-3	TGTGCCATCAGTGGAGGACAGGGTTTCGAGCAGTACTTC	CAISGGQGFEQYF
few	-	TRBJ2-7	TRBV6-1	TGTGCCAGCAGTGAAGGACCTCTGGGGGCCGGGTACGAGCAGTACTTC	CASSEGPLGAGYEQYF
-	-	TRBJ2-7	TRBV11-3	TGTGCCAGCAGCCACTACCTAGGGACACAATACGACGAGCAGTACTTC	CASSHYLGTQYDEQYF
few	-	TRBJ2-7	TRBV14	TGTGCCAGCAGCCAAGATCGGTACGGCAGCAACTACGAGCAGTACTTC	CASSQDRYGSNYEQYF
-	-	TRBJ1-5	TRBV7-6	TGTGCCAGCAGCCCCACGGGTAGCAATCAGCCCCAGCATTTT	CASSPTGSNQPQHF
once	-	TRBJ1-5	TRBV27	TGTGCCAGCAGTTTCGTTGGGGGGTTCAATCAGCCCCAGCATTTT	CASSFVGGFNQPQHF
-	TRBD2	TRBJ2-5	TRBV7-9	TGTGCCAGCAGCTTAGCGACGGCGGGGGATCACTTC	CASSLATAGDHF
-	TRBD1	TRBJ2-7	TRBV2	TGTGCCAGCAGAGGGACAGTCGAGCAGTACTTC	CASRGTVEQYF
-	-	TRBJ2-7	TRBV6-5	TGTGCCAGCAGCACACGCCTAGGAGACTACGAGCAGTACTTC	CASSTRLGDYEQYF
-	TRBD2	TRBJ2-5	TRBV6-5	TGTGCCAGCAGTTACTCTAGCGGGAGTGGGGGAGAGACCCAGTACTTC	CASSYSSGSGGETQYF
-	-	TRBJ2-1	TRBV20-1	TGCAGTGCGGAGCCCCGAGGTGAGCAGTTCTTC	CSAEPRGEQFF
once	TRBD2	TRBJ2-7	TRBV4-2	TGTGCCAGCAGCCAAGAACGGGGGGGTATCTACGAGCAGTACTTC	CASSQERGGIYEQYF
-	TRBD1	TRBJ1-6	TRBV7-9	TGTGCCAGCAGCGTGACAGGGGTTTGGTCACCCCTCCACTTT	CASSVTGVWSPLHF
-	TRBD2	TRBJ2-3	TRBV11-3	TGTGCCAGCAGGCGGACTAGCGGGGGAATCACAGATACGCAGTATTTT	CASRRTSGGITDTQYF
-	-	TRBJ2-7	TRBV12-5	TGTGCTAGTGGCGTTACAGGGTTCGGCTACGAGCAGTACTTC	CASGVTGFGYEQYF
-	-	TRBJ1-2	TRBV19	TGTGCCAGTAGTATAGAGGCAGGTTTTGTGTCCCGCACAGGCTACACCTTC	CASSIEAGFVSRTGYTF
-	TRBD1	TRBJ2-7	TRBV6-5	TGTGCCAGCAGTGAAAGACAGGGGGCGTACGAGCAGTACTTC	CASSERQGAYEQYF
-	TRBD1	TRBJ1-1	TRBV27	TGTGCCAGCAGAGACGGACAGGGGTTTTCGGCTTTCTTT	CASRDGQGFSAFF
-	TRBD2	TRBJ2-2	TRBV30	TGTGCCTGGAACTCCATTAGGACTAGCGGGAGATACGGCACCGGGGAGCTGTTTTTT	CAWNSIRTSGRYGTGELFF
-	TRBD2	TRBJ2-5	TRBV7-3	TGTGCCAGCAGCTTAGATCCGCGGGAGCGAGAGACCCAGTACTTC	CASSLDPRERETQYF
few	TRBD2	TRBJ2-7	TRBV19	TGTGCCAGTAGGGGACTAGGAAATGGCGAGCAGTACTTC	CASRGLGNGEQYF
-	TRBD2	TRBJ2-1	TRBV28	TGTGCCAGCAGTTTGATGGCTAGCGGGAGGGTTCGCAATGAGCAGTTCTTC	CASSLMASGRVRNEQFF
-	-	TRBJ1-4	TRBV9	TGTGCCAGCAGCGTAGAGGTGATAGCTGAAAAACTGTTTTTT	CASSVEVIAEKLFF
-	TRBD2	TRBJ2-1	TRBV14	TGTGCCAGCAGCCAACTGATGGCCAGCGGGACGTGGTTCTTC	CASSQLMASGTWFF
-	TRBD1	TRBJ2-7	TRBV6-5	TGTGCCAGCAGTTACAGGGACAGGAAAGCTCAGTACTTC	CASSYRDRKAQYF